This TCR beta chain was documented in a study of T cell changes during pregnancy in multiple sclerosis. Some clones are missing from TCRdb's copy, which holds only in-frame ones; the method was immunoSEQ multiplex PCR. The data hold roughly 18,000 clones, with 70% to 90% observed a single time. Trimming stripped 3 bases from V and 1 base from J, with 6 bases between. The germline CDR1 and CDR2 sequences are MNHEY and SMNVEV (reference sequence). CDR3 size: 13 residues. The genes are TRBV27 and TRBJ1-1, with D tentatively TRBD1 (6 bases). The TCR sequence derives from a female donor in good health, enrolled as a control in a pregnancy study. Sequencing used CD8+ T cells from peripheral blood mononuclear cells, obtained in the second trimester of pregnancy. Here the CDR3 DNA reads TGTGCCAGCAGTTTGACAGGGAACACTGAAGCTTTCTTT. It encodes CASSLTGNTEAFF.